This TCR beta chain was observed in a study of cytomegalovirus exposure and HLA in healthy donors. Findings and limits, study-wide: Trimming of TCR beta V- and J-genes showed a link, identified in a later analysis, to a missense DCLRE1C variant. In a later analysis, productive TCRs from donors in an Asian-associated ancestry cluster reportedly carried fewer N-insertions than the cohort mean. Cytomegalovirus association was assigned to about 150 TCR beta chains.

This cohort consisted of healthy bone marrow donors. PCR used 60 Vbeta primers and 13 Jbeta primers. Here immunoSEQ multiplex PCR was the method, and the copy in TCRdb shows in-frame clones only, minus some. The table lists over 120,000 clones, around 74% of them singletons, with roughly 4.5% in the top ten. Turning to this clone: Its antigen is unidentified.

The CDR3 spans 15 residues. The germline V gene encodes CDR1 SGHTA and CDR2 FQGNSA. V was cut by 1 base and J by 7 bases, with 17 bases left in between. The V and J genes are TRBV7-2 and TRBJ2-7, with a tentative D call TRBD2 (6 bases). The receptor was derived from a man between 18 and 35 years old in good health and CMV-seropositive. Sequences were obtained from PBMCs. CDR3 bases: TGTGCCAGCAGCTTAGGCCTAGCGTCTATGGGAGAGCAGTACTTC. This sequence encodes CASSLGLASMGEQYF.